This passage covers 17 T cell receptor beta chains from one sample sequenced in a study of blood T cell repertoires in COVID-19. Here immunoSEQ multiplex PCR was the method, and the copy in TCRdb shows in-frame clones only, minus some. The profile shows 250,000 to 400,000 clones, almost 90% of them singletons. The sample comprised peripheral blood. The receptors derive from a woman under 40 with COVID-19, enrolled during active disease.

The chain couples TRBV7-3 to TRBJ2-1; possible D gene TRBD1, 6 bases. Germline loops: CDR1 SGHTA, CDR2 FQGTGA. Trimming pared 5 bases from V and 7 bases from J, leaving 12 bases between. The CDR3 sequence is 13 residues long. CDR3 bases: TGTGCCAGCAGCATCCCGGACAGTAATGAGCAGTTCTTC. Amino acid sequence: CASSIPDSNEQFF.

The J gene is TRBJ1-1, the V gene TRBV18; maybe TRBD1 (5 bases). The CDR3 is 15 residues long. Germline loops: CDR1 KGHSH, CDR2 LQKENI. V was cut by 3 bases and J by 3 bases, with 14 bases left in between. The CDR3 bases are TGTGCCAGCTCACCTCAGGGACTGTTGGACACTGAAGCTTTCTTT. It encodes CASSPQGLLDTEAFF.

About this clone: The same CDR3 also results from other DNA sequences found in this sample. The chain uses TRBV28 and TRBJ2-6; D ambiguous. The CDR3 consists of 14 residues. V lost 6 bases and J lost 0, with 6 bases in between. Germline assignment: CDR1 MDHEN and CDR2 SYDVKM. CDR3: CASRLSSGANVLTF. The CDR3, as DNA: TGTGCCAGCAGGCTAAGCTCTGGGGCCAACGTCCTGACTTTC.

V usage is TRBV7-9 and J usage is TRBJ2-3, with TRBD2 matching 7 bases. J was trimmed by 1 base and V by 4 bases; bases with no gene match: 5. This CDR3 is built from 15 residues. CDR1 and CDR2 from the germline V gene are SEHNR and FQNEAQ (reference sequence). The CDR3 loop reads CASSYLAGGTDTQYF. The CDR3 nucleotides read TGTGCCAGCAGCTACCTGGCGGGGGGCACAGATACGCAGTATTTT.

The CDR3 sequence is CASSPTWGGYEQYF. CDR3 in DNA: TGTGCCAGCAGCCCTACCTGGGGGGGCTACGAGCAGTACTTC. This chain links TRBV7-2 with TRBJ2-7, with 7 nucleotides matching TRBD2. This CDR3 is 14 amino acids long. Germline CDR1 SGHTA, CDR2 FQGNSA. Losses at the gene ends were 5 bases for V and 3 bases for J; bases not matched to a gene: 7.

The genes are TRBV28 and TRBJ2-7; 11 bases fit TRBD2. This CDR3 is built from 16 residues. The germline gives CDR1 MDHEN, CDR2 SYDVKM. The V and J ends lost 9 bases and 1 base, in that order; junction bases with no gene match: 11. In DNA, the CDR3 is TGTGCCAGTTCTGGGGTAGCGGGAGGGAAGTCCTACGAGCAGTACTTC. It specifies CASSGVAGGKSYEQYF.

This sequence joins TRBV6-1 and TRBJ2-3, with D unresolved. Germline CDR1 reads MNHNS; CDR2 reads SASEGT. V lost 2 bases, J lost 2 bases, and 5 bases lay in between. CDR3 size: 13 residues. The CDR3 nucleotides are TGTGCCAGCAGTGAATCTTACACAGATACGCAGTATTTT. It is translated as CASSESYTDTQYF.

The chain combines TRBV11-3 with TRBJ1-1, with a tentative D call TRBD1 (6 bases). The length of the CDR3 is 13 residues. The V gene lost 5 bases and the J gene lost 8 bases, with 15 bases spanning the gap. Per the germline V gene, CDR1 is SGHNT and CDR2 is YENEEA. The CDR3 region is CASSINSQGEAFF. The CDR3, as DNA: TGTGCCAGCAGCATCAACTCCCAGGGGGAAGCTTTCTTT.

This clone has a single count. Other DNA sequences from this sample encode an identical CDR3 as well. The chain couples TRBV7-2 to TRBJ2-5, with TRBD1 as a possible D gene (5 bases). Between the trimmed V and J ends, which lost 0 bases and 1 base, there was a span of 9 bases. Germline-derived CDR1 and CDR2 are SGHTA and FQGNSA. This CDR3 is built from 15 residues. This chain's CDR3 is CASSLAGQGQETQYF. The CDR3 DNA is TGTGCCAGCAGCTTAGCGGGGCAGGGCCAAGAGACCCAGTACTTC. Supplemented by reference TRBV7-2 and TRBJ2-5, the full variable domain reads GAGVSQSPSNKVTEKGKDVELRCDPISGHTALYWYRQSLGQGLEFLIYFQGNSAPDKSGLPSDRFSAERTGGSVSTLTIQRTQQEDSAVYLCASSLAGQGQETQYFGPGTRLLVL.

The V and J genes are TRBV28 and TRBJ1-5, with 8 bases lining up with TRBD1. V lost 10 bases to trimming and J lost 5 bases; unmatched junction nucleotides: 7. This CDR3 is 13 amino acids long. Germline CDR1 reads MDHEN; CDR2 reads SYDVKM. As DNA, the CDR3 is TGTGCCATTCGGACAGGGCTCGATCAGCCCCAGCATTTT. Translating gives CAIRTGLDQPQHF. The full variable domain, its missing parts supplied by reference TRBV28 and TRBJ1-5, is DVKVTQSSRYLVKRTGEKVFLECVQDMDHENMFWYRQDPGLGLRLIYFSYDVKMKEKGDIPEGYSVSREKKERFSLILESASTNQTSMYLCAIRTGLDQPQHFGDGTRLSIL.

This clone showed up just a few times. The V and J genes are TRBV7-9 and TRBJ1-5, with TRBD1 matching over 7 bases. With V trimmed by 4 bases and J by 1 base, 7 bases remained unmatched. The germline V gene has CDR1 SEHNR and CDR2 FQNEAQ (reference sequence). The CDR3 consists of 16 residues. The CDR3 DNA sequence: TGTGCCAGCAGCTCCACAGGGGATAGGAGCAATCAGCCCCAGCATTTT. This gives the protein CASSSTGDRSNQPQHF.

The chain links TRBV19 to TRBJ1-1; TRBD1 might be the D (5 bases). The CDR3 loop spans 13 amino acids. CDR1 LNHDA and CDR2 SQIVND come from the germline V gene (reference sequence). V lost 6 bases and J 6 bases, leaving 14 bases between the germline ends. The CDR3 DNA reads TGTGCCAGTAGCCAAGGGGATGTCGCTGAAGCTTTCTTT. Its protein is CASSQGDVAEAFF. Based on the CDR3 plus reference TRBV19 and TRBJ1-1, the full variable domain is DGGITQSPKYLFRKEGQNVTLSCEQNLNHDAMYWYRQDPGQGLRLIYYSQIVNDFQKGDIAEGYSVSREKKESFPLTVTSAQKNPTAFYLCASSQGDVAEAFFGQGTRLTVV.

This clone was observed a few times. The CDR3 DNA is TGCGCCAGTATGACGATGGGGCAGGGGGCCTACGAGCAGTACTTC. Its protein product is CASMTMGQGAYEQYF. The chain joins TRBV10-2 to TRBJ2-7, with 7 bases matching TRBD1. J lost 2 bases, V lost 9 bases, and 13 bases had no gene match. The CDR3 runs 15 residues. Looked up from germline, CDR1 is WSHSY and CDR2 is SAAADI.

This clone was seen more than once but under ten times. The chain joins TRBV12-5 to TRBJ2-4, with 7 bases aligning to TRBD2. The CDR3 length is 18 residues. CDR1 is LGHNT and CDR2 is FRNRAP in the germline V gene. Losses at the gene ends were 1 base for V and 0 bases for J; bases not matched to a gene: 9. The CDR3 DNA reads TGTGCTAGTGGTTTGGGATTCCGGGACTATTTAGCCAAAAACATTCAGTACTTC. Translation: CASGLGFRDYLAKNIQYF.

The chain links TRBV28 to TRBJ1-2; 10 bases fit TRBD1. Unmatched junction bases numbered 14, after V lost 7 bases and J lost 6 bases. Germline values: CDR1 MDHEN, CDR2 SYDVKM. The CDR3 is 16 amino acids. In DNA, the CDR3 is TGTGCCAGCATAGGTAGCCACGGGACAGGGGATAATGGCTACACCTTC. It yields the protein CASIGSHGTGDNGYTF.

The rearrangement links TRBV7-9 to TRBJ2-1; possible D gene TRBD2, 5 bases. The V gene's germline CDR1 is SEHNR and CDR2 FQNEAQ (reference sequence). V lost 1 base to trimming and J lost 5 bases, with 12 bases between them. This CDR3 comprises 15 residues. The CDR3 DNA follows: TGTGCCAGCAGCTTAGGACGGACTCCTAACAATGAGCAGTTCTTC. It encodes CASSLGRTPNNEQFF.

This clone has a single count. The chain combines TRBV19 with TRBJ1-2, with TRBD1 matching over 12 bases. With 6 bases clipped from V and 2 bases from J, the junction kept 10 bases outside the gene matches. This CDR3 comprises 17 residues. The germline V gene encodes CDR1 LNHDA and CDR2 SQIVND (reference sequence). CDR3: CASRTGTGGWWNYGYTF. In nucleotides, the CDR3 is TGTGCCAGTAGAACCGGGACAGGGGGCTGGTGGAACTATGGCTACACCTTC.